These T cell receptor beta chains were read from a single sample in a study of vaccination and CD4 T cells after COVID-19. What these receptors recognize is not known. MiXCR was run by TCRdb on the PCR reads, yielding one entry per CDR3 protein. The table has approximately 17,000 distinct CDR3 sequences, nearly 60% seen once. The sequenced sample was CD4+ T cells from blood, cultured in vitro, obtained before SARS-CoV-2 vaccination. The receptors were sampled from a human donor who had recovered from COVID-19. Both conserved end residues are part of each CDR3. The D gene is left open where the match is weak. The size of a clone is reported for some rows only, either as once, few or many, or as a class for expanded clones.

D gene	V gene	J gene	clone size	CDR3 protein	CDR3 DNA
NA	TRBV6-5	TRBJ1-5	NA	CASSYVGGTPGHQPQHF	TGTGCCAGCAGTTACGTCGGTGGGACCCCCGGGCATCAGCCCCAGCATTTT
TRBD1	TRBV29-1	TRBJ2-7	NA	CSVEDLGQGAYEQYF	TGCAGCGTTGAAGATCTAGGACAGGGGGCCTACGAGCAGTACTTC
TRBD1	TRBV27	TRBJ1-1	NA	CASSLLQGDRVMNTEAFF	TGTGCCAGCAGTTTACTTCAGGGGGATCGGGTGATGAACACTGAAGCTTTCTTT
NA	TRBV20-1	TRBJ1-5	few	CSARANSNQPQHF	TGCAGTGCTAGGGCGAATAGCAATCAGCCCCAGCATTTT
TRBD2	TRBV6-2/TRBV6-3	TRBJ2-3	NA	CASSSTSGRWRGTDTQYF	TGTGCCAGCAGTTCCACTAGCGGGAGGTGGCGGGGCACAGATACGCAGTATTTT
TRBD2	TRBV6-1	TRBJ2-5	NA	CASSAGTSGSLKTQYF	TGTGCCAGCAGTGCTGGGACTAGCGGGAGCTTAAAGACCCAGTACTTC
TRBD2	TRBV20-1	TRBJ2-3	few	CSAHLGLTGGDTQYF	TGCAGTGCCCACCTAGGGTTAACGGGAGGAGATACGCAGTATTTT
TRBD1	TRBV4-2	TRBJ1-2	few	CASSQDRGDYGYTF	TGTGCCAGCAGCCAAGACAGGGGGGACTATGGCTACACCTTC
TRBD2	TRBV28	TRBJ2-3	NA	CASSPSGAGTDTQYF	TGTGCCAGCAGCCCTAGCGGAGCGGGCACAGATACGCAGTATTTT
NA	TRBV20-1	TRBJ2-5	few	CSARDRRAWGTQYF	TGCAGTGCTAGAGATCGCCGCGCCTGGGGGACCCAGTACTTC
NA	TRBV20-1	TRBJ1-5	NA	CSARAGNSNQPQHF	TGCAGTGCTAGAGCGGGAAATAGCAATCAGCCCCAGCATTTT
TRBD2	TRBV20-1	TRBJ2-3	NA	CSARDPKTSGKGASDTQYF	TGCAGTGCTAGAGATCCTAAGACTAGCGGGAAAGGGGCATCAGATACGCAGTATTTT
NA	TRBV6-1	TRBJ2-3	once	CASSDVSGGSTDTQYF	TGTGCCAGCAGTGACGTTAGCGGAGGTAGCACAGATACGCAGTATTTT
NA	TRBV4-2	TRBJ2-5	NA	CASSQVGDQETQYF	TGTGCCAGCAGCCAAGTCGGAGACCAAGAGACTCAGTACTTC
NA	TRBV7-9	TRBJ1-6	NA	CASRHYNSPLHF	TGTGCCAGCAGGCACTATAATTCACCCCTCCACTTT
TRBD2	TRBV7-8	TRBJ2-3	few	CASSPTRTSGRGGDTQYF	TGTGCCAGCAGCCCAACCCGGACTAGCGGGAGGGGTGGAGATACGCAGTATTTT
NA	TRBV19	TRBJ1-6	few	CASRATSFQDSPLHF	TGTGCCAGTAGAGCCACCTCCTTCCAGGACTCACCCCTCCACTTT
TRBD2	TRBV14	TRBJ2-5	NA	CASSQDSTLTSGIQETQYF	TGTGCCAGCAGCCAAGATTCGACCTTGACTAGCGGGATTCAAGAGACCCAGTACTTC
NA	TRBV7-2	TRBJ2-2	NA	CASSLTGSGELFF	TGTGCCAGCAGCTTAACCGGATCCGGGGAGCTGTTTTTT
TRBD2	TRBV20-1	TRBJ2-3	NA	CSASDPLAGADTQYF	TGCAGTGCTAGTGACCCGCTAGCGGGAGCAGATACGCAGTATTTT
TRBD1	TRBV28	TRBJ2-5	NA	CASSSLPRDRGQETQYF	TGTGCCAGCAGTTCTCTTCCCCGGGACAGGGGGCAAGAGACCCAGTACTTC
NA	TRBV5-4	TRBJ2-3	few	CASSLAREQSTDTQYF	TGTGCCAGCAGCTTGGCGAGGGAGCAGAGCACAGATACGCAGTATTTT
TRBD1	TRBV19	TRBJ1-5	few	CASSDLRDRDNQPQHF	TGTGCCAGTAGTGACCTCCGGGACAGGGACAATCAGCCCCAGCATTTT
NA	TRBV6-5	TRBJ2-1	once	CASSYRRSDEQFF	TGTGCCAGCAGTTACCGGAGAAGCGATGAGCAGTTCTTC
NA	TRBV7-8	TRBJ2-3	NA	CASSRDHTDTQYF	TGTGCCAGCAGCAGGGACCACACAGATACGCAGTATTTT
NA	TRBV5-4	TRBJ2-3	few	CASSLVGQRDTQYF	TGTGCCAGCAGCTTGGTCGGCCAAAGGGATACGCAGTATTTT
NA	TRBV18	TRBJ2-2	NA	CASSGGQNTGELFF	TGTGCCAGCTCAGGGGGACAGAACACCGGGGAGCTGTTTTTT
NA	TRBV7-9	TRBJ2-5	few	CASVGEETQYF	TGTGCCAGCGTAGGGGAGGAGACCCAGTACTTC
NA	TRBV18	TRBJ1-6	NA	CASSPIEDSPLHF	TGTGCCAGCTCACCAATAGAAGACTCACCCCTCCACTTT
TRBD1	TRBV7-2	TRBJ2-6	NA	CASSSTGANSGANVLTF	TGTGCCAGCAGCTCGACAGGGGCAAACTCTGGGGCCAACGTCCTGACTTTC
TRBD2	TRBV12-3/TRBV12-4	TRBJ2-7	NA	CASSIGLAGYEQYF	TGTGCCAGCAGTATAGGACTAGCGGGCTACGAGCAGTACTTC
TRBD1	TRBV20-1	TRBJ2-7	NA	CSATRQGRTYEQYF	TGCAGTGCTACCCGACAGGGGCGAACCTACGAGCAGTACTTC
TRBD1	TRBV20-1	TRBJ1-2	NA	CSAGTGSFYGYTF	TGCAGTGCCGGGACAGGAAGTTTTTATGGCTACACCTTC
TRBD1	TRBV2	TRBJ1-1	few	CASRQGGYTEAFF	TGTGCCAGCAGACAGGGGGGTTACACTGAAGCTTTCTTT
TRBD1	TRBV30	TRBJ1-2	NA	CAWSRDRANGYTF	TGTGCCTGGAGTCGGGACAGGGCGAATGGCTACACCTTC
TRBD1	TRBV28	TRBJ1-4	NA	CASSKPQGAGEKLFF	TGTGCCAGCAGTAAACCGCAGGGGGCGGGTGAAAAACTGTTTTTT
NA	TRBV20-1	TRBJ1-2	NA	CSAAGERSSYGYTF	TGCAGTGCTGCCGGAGAAAGGAGCAGCTATGGCTACACCTTC
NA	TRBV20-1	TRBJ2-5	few	CSASGQLQETQYF	TGCAGTGCTTCCGGACAGCTTCAAGAGACCCAGTACTTC
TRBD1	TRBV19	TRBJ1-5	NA	CATQGPGTVDQPQHF	TGTGCAACTCAAGGGCCCGGGACAGTCGATCAGCCCCAGCATTTT
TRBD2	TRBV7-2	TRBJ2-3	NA	CASSVGTSVHTDTQYF	TGTGCCAGCAGCGTAGGGACTAGCGTACACACAGATACGCAGTATTTT
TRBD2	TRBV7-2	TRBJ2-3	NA	CASSSSGLSTDTQYF	TGTGCCAGCAGCTCTAGCGGATTGAGCACAGATACGCAGTATTTT
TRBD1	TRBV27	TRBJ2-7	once	CASSRTGPYEQYF	TGTGCCAGCAGTCGGACAGGACCCTACGAGCAGTACTTC
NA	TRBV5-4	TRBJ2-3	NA	CASSRNSVTGLPDTQYF	TGTGCCAGCAGCAGAAATAGCGTGACGGGGCTTCCAGATACGCAGTATTTT
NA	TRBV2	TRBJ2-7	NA	CASSPDSLTYEQYF	TGTGCCAGCAGCCCAGACAGCCTAACCTACGAGCAGTACTTC
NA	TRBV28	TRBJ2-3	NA	CASSLLEVFTDTQYF	TGTGCCAGCAGTTTACTCGAGGTTTTCACAGATACGCAGTATTTT
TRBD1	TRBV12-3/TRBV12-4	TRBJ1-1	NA	CASSRRQGIMNTEAFF	TGTGCCAGCAGTCGACGACAGGGGATTATGAACACTGAAGCTTTCTTT
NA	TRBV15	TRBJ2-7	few	CATSRDLGQSYEQYF	TGTGCCACCAGCAGAGATCTGGGCCAGTCCTACGAGCAGTACTTC
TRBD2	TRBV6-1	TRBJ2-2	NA	CASSFSGRAGELFF	TGTGCCAGCAGCTTTAGCGGGAGGGCCGGGGAGCTGTTTTTT
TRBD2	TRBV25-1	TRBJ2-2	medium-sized	CASSGTSDTGELFF	TGTGCCAGCAGTGGGACTAGCGACACCGGGGAGCTGTTTTTT
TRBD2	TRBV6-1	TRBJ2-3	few	CASSLRRLAGPTDTQYF	TGTGCCAGCAGCCTTCGAAGACTAGCGGGCCCCACAGATACGCAGTATTTT